Following are 25 T cell receptor beta chains from one sample sequenced in a study of shared clonotypes between healthy human individuals. Assay: immunoSEQ multiplex PCR; the TCRdb copy retains only in-frame clones and omits some. The profile shows some 360,000 clones, about 70% of them singletons. Input material: memory CD4+ T cells sorted from blood. Noted subset: CD45RA-negative fraction. The receptors were gathered from a man aged 25-45 years in good health.

The V gene is TRBV28, the J gene TRBJ1-2; no clear D. CDR3 length equals 12 residues. The V end was cut by 1 base, the J end by 7 bases, with 7 bases between. Germline V gives CDR1 MDHEN, CDR2 SYDVKM. CDR3 DNA: TGTGCCAGCAGTTTATTGGGCCTTGGCTACACCTTC. This translates into CASSLLGLGYTF.

The chain joins TRBV4-3 to TRBJ2-7; either TRBD1 or TRBD2 may supply D (5 bases each). Germline values: CDR1 LGHNA, CDR2 YSLEER. Trimming pared 4 bases from V and 6 bases from J, leaving 22 bases between. This CDR3 region has 16 residues. The CDR3: CASSLNPGTVVGEQYF. As DNA, the CDR3 is TGCGCCAGCAGCCTCAACCCCGGGACGGTGGTTGGCGAGCAGTACTTC.

The chain is built from TRBV5-1 and TRBJ1-4; D might be TRBD1 (6 bases). CDR1 and CDR2 (germline): SGHRS, YFSETQ. V was clipped by 4 bases and J by 2 bases, with 9 bases between them. The CDR3 spans 14 residues. In DNA form, the CDR3 reads TGCGCCAGCAGCGTGGACAGTACTAATGAAAAACTGTTTTTT. It translates to CASSVDSTNEKLFF.

This clone was picked up a small number of times. This sequence joins TRBV19 and TRBJ2-1, with D maybe TRBD1 (5 bases). CDR3 length: 15 amino acids. Trimming cost V 5 bases and J 6 bases, with 17 bases left between them. CDR1 LNHDA and CDR2 SQIVND come from the germline V gene (reference sequence). The DNA of the CDR3 is TGTGCCAGTAGTTCCTCCAGGGTCTTCGGCAATGAGCAGTTCTTC. Amino acid sequence: CASSSSRVFGNEQFF.

The V and J genes are TRBV11-1 and TRBJ1-1; the D is unclear. The CDR3 spans 16 residues. V was shortened by 3 bases and J by 0 bases, with 14 bases between the two germline ends. Germline V gene lookup returns CDR1 SGHAT and CDR2 FQDESV (reference sequence). The CDR3 reads CASSFPRNGLNTEAFF. Written as DNA, the CDR3 is TGTGCCAGCAGCTTCCCGAGAAATGGTTTGAACACTGAAGCTTTCTTT.

This clone was seen a few times. The V gene is TRBV11-3, the J gene TRBJ2-2; the D is unclear. The CDR3 has 13 amino acids. From germline, CDR1 is SGHNT and CDR2 YENEEA. Deletions cut 0 bases from V and 6 bases from J, with 5 bases between. DNA of the CDR3: TGTGCCAGCAGCTTAGAGGGATCCGGGGAGCTGTTTTTT. This gives the protein CASSLEGSGELFF.

V gene TRBV11-2 combines with J gene TRBJ2-7, with TRBD2 matching over 7 bases. Germline CDR1 SGHAT, CDR2 FQNNGV. With 0 bases clipped from V and 4 bases from J, the junction kept 6 bases outside the gene matches. CDR3 size: 15 residues. The CDR3 bases are TGTGCCAGCAGCTTAGAAGCGGGGTTCGGGTACGAGCAGTACTTC. This codes for CASSLEAGFGYEQYF.

The chain employs TRBV6-6 and TRBJ1-6; no reliable D call. This CDR3 has 14 residues. The V end was cut by 6 bases, the J end by 7 bases, with 13 bases between. In germline, CDR1 is MNHNY, CDR2 SVGAGI (reference sequence). CDR3 DNA: TGTGCCAGCAGCCCTGGAAAATACAATTCACCCCTCCACTTT. It codes for CASSPGKYNSPLHF.

The DNA for the CDR3 is TGTGCCAGCAGCCAAGATATGTTGGGTCTAGCGAAAGAGACCCAGTACTTC. Its translation is CASSQDMLGLAKETQYF. The chain couples TRBV14 to TRBJ2-5; D is perhaps TRBD2 (6 bases). Germline CDR1 and CDR2: SGHDN and FVKESK. The CDR3 is 17 amino acids. V was trimmed by 0 bases and J by 3 bases, leaving 17 bases between them. Full variable domain (rest looked up from reference TRBV14 and TRBJ2-5): EAGVTQFPSHSVIEKGQTVTLRCDPISGHDNLYWYRRVMGKEIKFLLHFVKESKQDESGMPNNRFLAERTGGTYSTLKVQPAELEDSGVYFCASSQDMLGLAKETQYFGPGTRLLVL.

The J gene is TRBJ1-5, the V gene TRBV28, with 9 bases identical to TRBD1. Trimming removed 4 bases from V and 6 bases from J; junction bases left unmatched: 10. CDR1 MDHEN and CDR2 SYDVKM come from the germline V gene. The CDR3 covers 16 residues. For the CDR3, the DNA is TGTGCCAGCAGTTCAAATACAGGGGGCGTTATTCAGCCCCAGCATTTT. Its translation: CASSSNTGGVIQPQHF. Combining the CDR3 with reference TRBV28 and TRBJ1-5 gives the whole variable domain DVKVTQSSRYLVKRTGEKVFLECVQDMDHENMFWYRQDPGLGLRLIYFSYDVKMKEKGDIPEGYSVSREKKERFSLILESASTNQTSMYLCASSSNTGGVIQPQHFGDGTRLSIL.

This CDR3 reads CAWRAGVNGYTF. CDR3 DNA sequence: TGTGCCTGGAGGGCGGGGGTTAATGGCTACACCTTC. The chain employs TRBV30 and TRBJ1-2; D possibly corresponds to TRBD1 (5 bases). V dropped 3 bases and J dropped 6 bases, with 11 bases sitting between them. CDR3 size: 12 residues. Germline V gene lookup returns CDR1 GTSNPN and CDR2 SVGIG (reference sequence).

This chain connects TRBV9 to TRBJ2-5; D ambiguous. CDR1 is SGDLS and CDR2 is YYNGEE in the germline V gene. Trimming shortened V by 4 bases and J by 5 bases, and 18 bases separated the two germline ends. The CDR3 has 15 amino acids. CDR3 sequence reads: CASSISSTWTETQYF. The CDR3 nucleotides are TGTGCCAGCAGCATAAGCAGTACGTGGACGGAGACCCAGTACTTC.

The count of this clone is one. The V gene is TRBV9, the J gene TRBJ2-1; D uncertain. Germline loops: CDR1 SGDLS, CDR2 YYNGEE. The V and J ends lost 0 bases and 11 bases respectively, with 15 bases between them. This CDR3 spans 14 amino acids. The CDR3 sequence: CASSVELESPKQFF. The DNA of the CDR3 is TGTGCCAGCAGCGTAGAATTGGAGAGCCCGAAGCAGTTCTTC.

The chain links TRBV10-3 to TRBJ2-1; 10 bases line up with TRBD2. V was clipped by 3 bases and J by 4 bases; unmatched bases: 12. Germline V gene data show CDR1 as ENHRY and CDR2 as SYGVKD. CDR3 size: 18 residues. The CDR3 region has the DNA TGTGCCATCAGTGATACCTCCGGGACTAGCGATAAGTACAATGAGCAGTTCTTC. This encodes CAISDTSGTSDKYNEQFF.

The V call is TRBV27, the J call TRBJ2-2, with D possibly being TRBD1 (5 bases). Trimming pared 4 bases from V and 2 bases from J, leaving 14 bases between. CDR1 MNHEY and CDR2 SMNVEV come from the germline V gene (reference sequence). The CDR3 has 16 amino acids. CDR3: CASSSGSAFNTGELFF. CDR3 in DNA: TGTGCCAGCAGTTCAGGGTCGGCCTTTAACACCGGGGAGCTGTTTTTT.

The chain carries TRBV18 and TRBJ2-2; tentative D call: TRBD1 (6 bases). Trimming cost V 6 bases and J 4 bases, with 12 bases left between them. CDR1 is KGHSH, CDR2 LQKENI, per germline. CDR3 length equals 14 residues. DNA for the CDR3: TGTGCCAGCTCGCCAGGGGTCCTCACCGGGGAGCTGTTTTTT. This gives the protein CASSPGVLTGELFF.

Concerning this clone itself: Other DNA sequences within the sample encode an identical CDR3. The DNA of the CDR3 is TGTGCCAGCAGCTTAGGTCAGGGCTACGAGACCCAGTACTTC. Translation: CASSLGQGYETQYF. This rearrangement joins TRBV7-9 to TRBJ2-5; maybe TRBD1 (5 bases). Germline V gives CDR1 SEHNR, CDR2 FQNEAQ (reference sequence). V was clipped by 1 base and J by 5 bases, with 11 bases between them. The CDR3 spans 14 residues. Together with reference TRBV7-9 and TRBJ2-5, the CDR3 gives the full variable domain: DTGVSQNPRHKITKRGQNVTFRCDPISEHNRLYWYRQTLGQGPEFLTYFQNEAQLEKSRLLSDRFSAERPKGSFSTLEIQRTEQGDSAMYLCASSLGQGYETQYFGPGTRLLVL.

The gene calls are TRBV5-6 and TRBJ2-7, with 9 bases that match TRBD1. CDR3 length equals 14 residues. After removal of 3 bases from V and 3 bases from J, the junction contained 4 bases not matched to a gene. Germline loops: CDR1 SGHDT, CDR2 YYEEEE. The CDR3 nucleotides are TGTGCCAGCAGCTCGGGACAGGGCGACTACGAGCAGTACTTC. Translating gives CASSSGQGDYEQYF.

The rearrangement joins TRBV5-4 to TRBJ2-3; TRBD2 might be the D (6 bases). Trimming cost V 0 bases and J 1 base, with 12 bases left between them. The CDR3 length is 16 residues. Germline values: CDR1 SGHNT, CDR2 YYREEE (reference sequence). In DNA form, the CDR3 reads TGTGCCAGCAGCTTGGAAGCCAGGAGGGGCACAGATACGCAGTATTTT. Its protein product is CASSLEARRGTDTQYF. The entire variable domain, with the rest obtained from reference TRBV5-4 and TRBJ2-3, is as follows: ETGVTQSPTHLIKTRGQQVTLRCSSQSGHNTVSWYQQALGQGPQFIFQYYREEENGRGNFPPRFSGLQFPNYSSELNVNALELDDSALYLCASSLEARRGTDTQYFGPGTRLTVL.

This chain joins TRBV4-3 and TRBJ2-1; D uncertain. Germline V gene data show CDR1 as LGHNA and CDR2 as YSLEER. V dropped 1 base and J dropped 6 bases, with 22 bases sitting between them. The CDR3 length is 18 residues. This CDR3 is CASSQGRAAVGYGNEQFF. CDR3 coding DNA: TGCGCCAGCAGCCAAGGTCGGGCGGCAGTGGGCTACGGCAATGAGCAGTTCTTC.

The gene calls are TRBV27 and TRBJ1-5, with a possible D match to TRBD1 (6 bases). Germline V gene sequence: CDR1 MNHEY, CDR2 SMNVEV (reference sequence). The V and J ends lost 6 bases and 1 base respectively, with 16 bases between them. The length of the CDR3 is 16 residues. CDR3 DNA sequence: TGTGCCAGCAGCACGGGTGGGGGCTGGAGCAATCAGCCCCAGCATTTT. Translating gives CASSTGGGWSNQPQHF.

The chain couples TRBV6-4 to TRBJ2-2; D possibly corresponds to TRBD1 (5 bases). Germline CDR1 reads MRHNA; CDR2 reads SNTAGT. There are 15 residues in the CDR3. Trimming left V 2 bases short and J 1 base short, with 8 bases between. CDR3 nucleotides: TGTGCCAGCAGTGACAATGACAGGAACACCGGGGAGCTGTTTTTT. Amino acids: CASSDNDRNTGELFF.

The rearrangement links TRBV7-2 to TRBJ2-2; 8 positions agree with TRBD2. Germline assignment: CDR1 SGHTA and CDR2 FQGNSA. This CDR3 has 19 amino acids. Trimming cost V 0 bases and J 0 bases; bases outside gene matches: 9. The CDR3, as DNA: TGTGCCAGCAGCTTAGCCCTTATTGGACTAGCCGCGAACACCGGGGAGCTGTTTTTT. Its protein product is CASSLALIGLAANTGELFF.

The rearrangement joins TRBV11-2 to TRBJ2-2; D unresolved. Germline assignment: CDR1 SGHAT and CDR2 FQNNGV. CDR3 length: 15 residues. V lost 0 bases to trimming and J lost 5 bases, with 10 bases between them. CDR3 region: CASSLDNRLTGELFF. In DNA, the CDR3 is TGTGCCAGCAGCTTAGATAATAGGCTAACCGGGGAGCTGTTTTTT.

The chain joins TRBV29-1 to TRBJ2-4; no firm D call. CDR1 is SQVTM and CDR2 is ANQGSEA in the germline V gene. V shed 0 bases and J shed 0 bases, with 12 bases lying between them. The CDR3 is 16 amino acids. The CDR3 nucleotides read TGCAGCGTTGAAGAGCCCTGGGCGGTAGCCAAAAACATTCAGTACTTC. Its protein product is CSVEEPWAVAKNIQYF.